A selection of T cell receptor beta chains follows, all from one sample in a study of Ad26.COV2.S vaccination and SARS-CoV-2 variants. Only in-frame clones appear in the TCRdb table, and some are missing; sequencing was by immunoSEQ multiplex PCR. This sample yields roughly 320,000 clones, of which roughly 87% are seen a single time; approximately 3.6% belongs to the top ten. The source material was peripheral blood, sampled in a trial of Ad26.COV2.S vaccine versus placebo. The receptors derive from a person aged 18 to 59 who received the Ad26.COV2.S COVID-19 vaccine or a placebo. CDR3s include the opening cysteine and the closing phenylalanine or tryptophan. Fields, in order: clone size, V gene, J gene, CDR3 protein. The size of a clone is reported for some rows only, either as once, few or many, or as a class for expanded clones.

once,TRBV6-5,TRBJ1-4,CASVRTGNEKLFF
once,TRBV4-1,TRBJ2-7,CASSQDVRADRYF
NA,TRBV7-2,TRBJ1-5,CASSPHNQPQHF
few,TRBV4-1,TRBJ2-7,CASSQGSRDNLQYF
few,TRBV4-1,TRBJ1-1,CASSQDTGFTEAFF
NA,TRBV15,TRBJ2-3,CATSRAHQGLGDTQYF
NA,TRBV6-5,TRBJ1-1,CASSYRGGRTEAFF
NA,TRBV18,TRBJ1-1,CASSPRGVTEAFF
NA,TRBV4-1,TRBJ2-7,CASSQLGTGNEQYF
NA,TRBV7-9,TRBJ1-5,CASSPLEGREHF
NA,TRBV4-1,TRBJ1-5,CASSQTGVGDQPQHF
NA,TRBV7-7,TRBJ2-7,CASSLAQGVGYEQYF
NA,TRBV7-8,TRBJ1-1,CASSLPGSGGTEAFF
NA,TRBV6-5,TRBJ2-5,CASSPGLARETQYF
NA,TRBV11-3,TRBJ2-1,CASSLDVGLGTYNEQFF
once,TRBV12-3/TRBV12-4,TRBJ2-7,CASSFGQGGEQYF